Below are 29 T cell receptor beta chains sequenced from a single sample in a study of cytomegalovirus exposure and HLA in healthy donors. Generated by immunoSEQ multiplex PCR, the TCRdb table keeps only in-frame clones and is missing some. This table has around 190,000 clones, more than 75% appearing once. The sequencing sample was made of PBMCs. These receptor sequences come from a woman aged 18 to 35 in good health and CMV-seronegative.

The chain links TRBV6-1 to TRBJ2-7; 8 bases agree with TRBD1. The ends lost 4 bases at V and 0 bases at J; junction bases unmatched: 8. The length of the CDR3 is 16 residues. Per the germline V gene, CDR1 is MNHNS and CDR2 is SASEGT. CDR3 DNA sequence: TGTGCCAGCAGTGTCACAGGGGGTAGGAGCTCCTACGAGCAGTACTTC. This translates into CASSVTGGRSSYEQYF.

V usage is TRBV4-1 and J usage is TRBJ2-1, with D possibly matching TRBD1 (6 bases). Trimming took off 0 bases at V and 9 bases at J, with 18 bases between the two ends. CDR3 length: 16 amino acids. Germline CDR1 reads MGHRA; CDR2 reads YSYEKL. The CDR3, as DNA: TGCGCCAGCAGCCAAGATAGGCGGGCCAGGGGCGGTGAGCAGTTCTTC. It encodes CASSQDRRARGGEQFF.

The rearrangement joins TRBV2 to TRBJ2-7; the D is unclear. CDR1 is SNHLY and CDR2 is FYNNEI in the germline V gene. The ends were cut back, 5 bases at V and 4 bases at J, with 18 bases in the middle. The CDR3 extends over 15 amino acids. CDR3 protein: CASSPGQQSVYEQYF. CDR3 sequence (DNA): TGTGCCAGCAGTCCTGGCCAACAATCCGTGTACGAGCAGTACTTC.

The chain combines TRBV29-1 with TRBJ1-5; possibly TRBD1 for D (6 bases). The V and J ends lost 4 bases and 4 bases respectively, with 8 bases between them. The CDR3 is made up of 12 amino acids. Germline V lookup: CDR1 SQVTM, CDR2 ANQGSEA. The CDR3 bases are TGCAGCGTTGGGGACACAAATCAGCCCCAGCATTTT. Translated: CSVGDTNQPQHF.

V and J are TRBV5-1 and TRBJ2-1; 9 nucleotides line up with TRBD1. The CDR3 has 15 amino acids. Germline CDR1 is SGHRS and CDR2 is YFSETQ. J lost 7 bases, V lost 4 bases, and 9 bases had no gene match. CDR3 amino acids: CASSPGQGFKNEQFF. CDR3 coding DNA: TGCGCCAGCAGCCCCGGACAGGGGTTTAAGAATGAGCAGTTCTTC.

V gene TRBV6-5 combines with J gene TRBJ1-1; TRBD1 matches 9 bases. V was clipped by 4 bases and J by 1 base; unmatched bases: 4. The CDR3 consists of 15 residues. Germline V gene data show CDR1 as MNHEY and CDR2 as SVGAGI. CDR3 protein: CASSSQGAWNTEAFF. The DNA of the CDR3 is TGTGCCAGCAGTTCACAGGGGGCCTGGAACACTGAAGCTTTCTTT.

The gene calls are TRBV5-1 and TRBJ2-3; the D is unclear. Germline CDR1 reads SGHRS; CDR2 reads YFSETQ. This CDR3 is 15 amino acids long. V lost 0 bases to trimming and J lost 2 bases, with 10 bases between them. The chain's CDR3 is CASSLGPKSTDTQYF. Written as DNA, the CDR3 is TGCGCCAGCAGCTTGGGGCCGAAGTCCACAGATACGCAGTATTTT.

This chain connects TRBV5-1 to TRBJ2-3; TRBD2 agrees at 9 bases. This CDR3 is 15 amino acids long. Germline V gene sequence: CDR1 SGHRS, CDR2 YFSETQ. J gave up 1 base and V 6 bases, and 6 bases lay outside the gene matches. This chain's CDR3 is CASNLAGTRTDTQYF. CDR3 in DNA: TGCGCCAGCAATCTAGCGGGGACACGCACAGATACGCAGTATTTT.

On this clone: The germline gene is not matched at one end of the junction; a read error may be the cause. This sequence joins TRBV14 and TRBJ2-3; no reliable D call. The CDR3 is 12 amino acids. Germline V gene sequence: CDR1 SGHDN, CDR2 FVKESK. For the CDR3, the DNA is TGTGCCAGCAGCCAAGATCGGATGACTTTTAGGTTT. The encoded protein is CASSQDRMTFRF.

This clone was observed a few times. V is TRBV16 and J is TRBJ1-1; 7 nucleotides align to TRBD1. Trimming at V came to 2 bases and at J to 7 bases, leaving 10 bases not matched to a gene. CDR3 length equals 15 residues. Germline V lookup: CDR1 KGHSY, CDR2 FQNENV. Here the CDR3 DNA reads TGTGCCAGCAGCCAAGCCGTACTCTACAGGGGTGAAGCTTTCTTT. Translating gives CASSQAVLYRGEAFF.

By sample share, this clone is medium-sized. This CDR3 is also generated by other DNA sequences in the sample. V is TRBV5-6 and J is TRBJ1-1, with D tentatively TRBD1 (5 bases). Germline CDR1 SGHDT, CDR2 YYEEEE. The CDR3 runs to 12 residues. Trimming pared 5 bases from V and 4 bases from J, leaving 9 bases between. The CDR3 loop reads CASSLRGTEAFF. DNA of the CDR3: TGTGCCAGCAGTTTGAGGGGCACTGAAGCTTTCTTT.

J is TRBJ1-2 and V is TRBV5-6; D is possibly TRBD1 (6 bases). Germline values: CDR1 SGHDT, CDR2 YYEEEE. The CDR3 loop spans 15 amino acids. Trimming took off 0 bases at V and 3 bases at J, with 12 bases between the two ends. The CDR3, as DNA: TGTGCCAGCAGCTTGGCGGTGGGGGCAGACTATGGCTACACCTTC. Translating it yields CASSLAVGADYGYTF.

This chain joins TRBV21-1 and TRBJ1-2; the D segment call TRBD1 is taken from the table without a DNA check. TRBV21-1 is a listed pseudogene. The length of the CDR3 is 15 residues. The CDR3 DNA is TGTGCCAGCAGCAAAGCTTCCCAGGGGAACTATGGCTACACCTTC. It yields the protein CASSKASQGNYGYTF.

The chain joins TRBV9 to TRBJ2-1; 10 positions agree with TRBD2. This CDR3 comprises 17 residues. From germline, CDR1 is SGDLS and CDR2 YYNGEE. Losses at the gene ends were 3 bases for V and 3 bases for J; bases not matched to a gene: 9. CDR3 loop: CASSGGGLANSYNEQFF. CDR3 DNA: TGTGCCAGCAGCGGAGGGGGACTAGCGAATAGCTACAATGAGCAGTTCTTC.

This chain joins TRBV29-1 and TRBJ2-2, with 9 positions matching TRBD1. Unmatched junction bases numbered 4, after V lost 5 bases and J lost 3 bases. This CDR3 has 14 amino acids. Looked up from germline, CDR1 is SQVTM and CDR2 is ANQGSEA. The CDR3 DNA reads TGCAGCGTTATGGGACAGGGTTACACCGGGGAGCTGTTTTTT. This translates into CSVMGQGYTGELFF.

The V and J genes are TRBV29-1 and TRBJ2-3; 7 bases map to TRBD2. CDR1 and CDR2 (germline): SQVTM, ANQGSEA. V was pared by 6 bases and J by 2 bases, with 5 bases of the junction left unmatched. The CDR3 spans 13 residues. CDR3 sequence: CSVTSTYTDTQYF. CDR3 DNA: TGCAGCGTGACTAGCACCTACACAGATACGCAGTATTTT.

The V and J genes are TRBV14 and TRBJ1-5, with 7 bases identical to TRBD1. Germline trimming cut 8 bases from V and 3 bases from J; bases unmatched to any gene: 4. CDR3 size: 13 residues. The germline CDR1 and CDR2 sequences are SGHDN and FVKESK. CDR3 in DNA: TGTGCCAGCGCCAGGGGGGACAATCAGCCCCAGCATTTT. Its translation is CASARGDNQPQHF.

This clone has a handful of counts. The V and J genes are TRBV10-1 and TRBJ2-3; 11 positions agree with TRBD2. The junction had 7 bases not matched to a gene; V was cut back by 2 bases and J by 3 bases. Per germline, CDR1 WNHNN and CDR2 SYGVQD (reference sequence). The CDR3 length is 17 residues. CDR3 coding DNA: TGCGCCAGCAGTGAGGGTAGCGGGGGGGCCAATACAGATACGCAGTATTTT. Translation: CASSEGSGGANTDTQYF.

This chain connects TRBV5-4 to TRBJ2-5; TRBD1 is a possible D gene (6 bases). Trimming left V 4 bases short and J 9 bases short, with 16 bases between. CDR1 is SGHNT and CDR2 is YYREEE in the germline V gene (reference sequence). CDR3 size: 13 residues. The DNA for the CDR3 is TGTGCCAGCAGCCCGACAGGATCCGAGGCCCAGTACTTC. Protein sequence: CASSPTGSEAQYF.

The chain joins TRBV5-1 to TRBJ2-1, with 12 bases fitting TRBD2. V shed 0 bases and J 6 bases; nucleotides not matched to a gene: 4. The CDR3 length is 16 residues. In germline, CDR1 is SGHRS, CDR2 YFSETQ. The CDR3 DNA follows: TGCGCCAGCAGCTTGGCCCTAGCGGGAGGGATCAATGAGCAGTTCTTC. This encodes CASSLALAGGINEQFF.

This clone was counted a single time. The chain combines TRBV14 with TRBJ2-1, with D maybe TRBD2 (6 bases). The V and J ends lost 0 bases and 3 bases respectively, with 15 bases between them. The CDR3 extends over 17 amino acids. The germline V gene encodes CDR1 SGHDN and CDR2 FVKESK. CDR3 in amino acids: CASSQDRWAGRYNEQFF. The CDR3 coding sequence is TGTGCCAGCAGCCAAGATCGTTGGGCGGGGCGCTACAATGAGCAGTTCTTC.

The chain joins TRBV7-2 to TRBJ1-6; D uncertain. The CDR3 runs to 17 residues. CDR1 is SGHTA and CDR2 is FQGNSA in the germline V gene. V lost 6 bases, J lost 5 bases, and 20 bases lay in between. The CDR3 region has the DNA TGTGCCAGCAGGCTCACTGTGGGCAGCCTCAATAATTCACCCCTCCACTTT. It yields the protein CASRLTVGSLNNSPLHF.

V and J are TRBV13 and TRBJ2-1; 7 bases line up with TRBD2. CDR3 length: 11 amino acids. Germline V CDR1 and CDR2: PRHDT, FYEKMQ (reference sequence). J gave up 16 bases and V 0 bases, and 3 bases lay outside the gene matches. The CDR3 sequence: CASSLGGEGFF. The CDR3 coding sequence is TGTGCCAGCAGCTTAGGCGGGGAGGGATTCTTC.

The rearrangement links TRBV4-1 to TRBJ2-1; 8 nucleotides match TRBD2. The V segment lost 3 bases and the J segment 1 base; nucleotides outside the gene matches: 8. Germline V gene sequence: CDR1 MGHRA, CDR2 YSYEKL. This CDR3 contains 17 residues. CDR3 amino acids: CASSHIPAGVSYNEQFF. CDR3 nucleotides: TGCGCCAGCAGCCATATACCAGCGGGAGTTTCCTACAATGAGCAGTTCTTC.

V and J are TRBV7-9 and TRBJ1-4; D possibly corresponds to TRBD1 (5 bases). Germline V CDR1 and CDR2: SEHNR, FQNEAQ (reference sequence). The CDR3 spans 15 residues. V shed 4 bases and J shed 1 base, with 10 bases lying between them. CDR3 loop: CASSWQGVTNEKLFF. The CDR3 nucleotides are TGTGCCAGCAGCTGGCAGGGTGTAACTAATGAAAAACTGTTTTTT.

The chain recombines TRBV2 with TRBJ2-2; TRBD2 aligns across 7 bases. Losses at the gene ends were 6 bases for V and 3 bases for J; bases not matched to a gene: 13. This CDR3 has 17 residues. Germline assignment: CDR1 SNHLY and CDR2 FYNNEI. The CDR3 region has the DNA TGTGCCAGCAGCGGTTGGGGGGAGGGGTTTTACACCGGGGAGCTGTTTTTT. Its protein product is CASSGWGEGFYTGELFF. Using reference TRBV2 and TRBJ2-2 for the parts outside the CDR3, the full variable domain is EPEVTQTPSHQVTQMGQEVILRCVPISNHLYFYWYRQILGQKVEFLVSFYNNEISEKSEIFDDQFSVERPDGSNFTLKIRSTKLEDSAMYFCASSGWGEGFYTGELFFGEGSRLTVL.

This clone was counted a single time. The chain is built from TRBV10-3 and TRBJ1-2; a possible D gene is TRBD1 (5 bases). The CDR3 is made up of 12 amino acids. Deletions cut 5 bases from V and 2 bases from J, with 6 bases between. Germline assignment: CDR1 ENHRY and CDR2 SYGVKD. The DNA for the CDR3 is TGTGCCATCAGTCGGGGGAACTATGGCTACACCTTC. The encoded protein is CAISRGNYGYTF.

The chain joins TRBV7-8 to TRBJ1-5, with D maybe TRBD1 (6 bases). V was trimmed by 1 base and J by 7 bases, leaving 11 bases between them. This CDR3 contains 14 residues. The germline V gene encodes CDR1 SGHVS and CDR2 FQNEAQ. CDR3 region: CASSLVGRGQPQHF. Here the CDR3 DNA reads TGTGCCAGCAGCTTAGTAGGGAGGGGGCAGCCCCAGCATTTT.

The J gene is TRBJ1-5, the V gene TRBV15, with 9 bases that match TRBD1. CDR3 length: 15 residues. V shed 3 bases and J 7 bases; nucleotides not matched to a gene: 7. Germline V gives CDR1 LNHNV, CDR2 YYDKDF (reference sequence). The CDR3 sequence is CATSSKQGARQPQHF. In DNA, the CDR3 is TGTGCCACCAGCAGTAAACAGGGGGCGAGGCAGCCCCAGCATTTT.